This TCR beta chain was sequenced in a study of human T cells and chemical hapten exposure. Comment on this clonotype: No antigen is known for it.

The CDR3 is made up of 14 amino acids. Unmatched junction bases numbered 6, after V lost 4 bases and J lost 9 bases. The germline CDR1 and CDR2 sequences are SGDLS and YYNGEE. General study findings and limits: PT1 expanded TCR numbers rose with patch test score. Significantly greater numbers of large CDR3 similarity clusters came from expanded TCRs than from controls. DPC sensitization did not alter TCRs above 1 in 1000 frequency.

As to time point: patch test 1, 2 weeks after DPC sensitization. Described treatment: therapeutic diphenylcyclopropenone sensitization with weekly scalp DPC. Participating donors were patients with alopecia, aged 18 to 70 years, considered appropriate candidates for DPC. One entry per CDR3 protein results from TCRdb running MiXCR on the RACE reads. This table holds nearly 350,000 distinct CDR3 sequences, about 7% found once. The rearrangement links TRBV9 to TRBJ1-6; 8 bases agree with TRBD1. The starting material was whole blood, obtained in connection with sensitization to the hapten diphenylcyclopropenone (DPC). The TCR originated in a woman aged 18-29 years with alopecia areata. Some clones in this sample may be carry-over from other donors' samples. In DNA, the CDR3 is TGTGCCAGCAGCACCACAGGGGGAGGTTCACCCCTCCACTTT. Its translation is CASSTTGGGSPLHF.